This T cell receptor beta chain was retrieved from a study of T cells in Graves' hyperthyroidism and ophthalmopathy. Whole-study results and caveats: Blood held most thyroid clonotypes expanded above 0.001 frequency. Onset of ophthalmopathy came a median approximately 6 months after the model predicted it.

This clonotype occurred a few times. Its antigen is unidentified. From more than 8 ml of fresh peripheral blood, PBMCs were isolated. Germline V gives CDR1 MNHEY, CDR2 SVGEGT. The CDR3 sequence is 13 residues long. Trimming cost V 8 bases and J 2 bases, with 10 bases left between them. Regions amplified from RNA transcripts were the TCR beta CDR3 regions. The HTBI set primed first-round TCR CDR3 RT-PCR. TCRdb fed the multiplex PCR reads into MiXCR, producing one record per CDR3 protein. Counted here are around 700,000 distinct CDR3 sequences, 35% occurring once; the ten biggest clones make up more than 25%.

This TCR derives from a woman between 40 and 55 years old with Graves' hyperthyroidism. The sample taken for sequencing was blood. The chain has TRBV6-2 or TRBV6-3 and TRBJ1-5; D unresolved. The CDR3 here is CASAKWGNQPQHF. The CDR3, as DNA: TGTGCCAGCGCCAAGTGGGGCAATCAGCCCCAGCATTTT.